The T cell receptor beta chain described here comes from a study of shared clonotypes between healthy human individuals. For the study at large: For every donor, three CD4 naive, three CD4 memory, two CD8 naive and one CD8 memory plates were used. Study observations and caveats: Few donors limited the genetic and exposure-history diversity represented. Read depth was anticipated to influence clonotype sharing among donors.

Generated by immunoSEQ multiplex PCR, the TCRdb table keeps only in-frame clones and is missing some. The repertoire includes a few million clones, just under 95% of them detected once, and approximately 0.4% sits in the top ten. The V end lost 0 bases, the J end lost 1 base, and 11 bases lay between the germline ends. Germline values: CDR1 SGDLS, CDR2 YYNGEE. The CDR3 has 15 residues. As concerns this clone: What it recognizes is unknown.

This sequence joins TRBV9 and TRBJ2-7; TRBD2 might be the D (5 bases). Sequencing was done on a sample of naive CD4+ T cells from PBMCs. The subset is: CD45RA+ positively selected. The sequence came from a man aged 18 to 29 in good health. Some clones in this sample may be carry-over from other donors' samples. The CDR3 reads CASSVGLAYSYEQYF. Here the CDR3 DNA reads TGTGCCAGCAGCGTAGGGTTAGCGTATTCCTACGAGCAGTACTTC. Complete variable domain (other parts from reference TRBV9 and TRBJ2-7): DSGVTQTPKHLITATGQRVTLRCSPRSGDLSVYWYQQSLDQGLQFLIQYYNGEERAKGNILERFSAQQFPDLHSELNLSSLELGDSALYFCASSVGLAYSYEQYFGPGTRLTVT.